This T cell receptor beta chain was obtained from a study of blood T cell repertoires in COVID-19. Study overall: Donors in the United States, Italy and Spain gave samples during acute or convalescent COVID-19. The analysed material was cDNA or gDNA that came from T cells, B-cell-depleted T cells, or PBMCs.

Between the trimmed V and J ends, which lost 2 bases and 10 bases, there was a span of 12 bases. Germline V gives CDR1 LNHDA, CDR2 SQIVND (reference sequence). The CDR3 consists of 14 residues. Per the study methods: Cell counts per sample came from amplifying reference gene primers. Sequencing was performed with immunoSEQ multiplex PCR; in TCRdb, only in-frame clones are kept and a portion is missing. The V and J calls and clone size come from that table; D and trimming were worked out from the DNA. The repertoire includes approximately 170,000 clones, about four fifths of them detected once, and over 6% sits in the top ten. Seattle researchers signed up patients amid active infection and tracked them longitudinally.

Sample: peripheral blood. The origin of this receptor is a woman aged 70-85 years with COVID-19, enrolled during active disease. J is TRBJ1-6 and V is TRBV19; the D is unclear. CDR3: CASSIRQVGSPLHF. In DNA, the CDR3 is TGTGCCAGTAGTATACGGCAGGTCGGATCACCCCTCCACTTT.